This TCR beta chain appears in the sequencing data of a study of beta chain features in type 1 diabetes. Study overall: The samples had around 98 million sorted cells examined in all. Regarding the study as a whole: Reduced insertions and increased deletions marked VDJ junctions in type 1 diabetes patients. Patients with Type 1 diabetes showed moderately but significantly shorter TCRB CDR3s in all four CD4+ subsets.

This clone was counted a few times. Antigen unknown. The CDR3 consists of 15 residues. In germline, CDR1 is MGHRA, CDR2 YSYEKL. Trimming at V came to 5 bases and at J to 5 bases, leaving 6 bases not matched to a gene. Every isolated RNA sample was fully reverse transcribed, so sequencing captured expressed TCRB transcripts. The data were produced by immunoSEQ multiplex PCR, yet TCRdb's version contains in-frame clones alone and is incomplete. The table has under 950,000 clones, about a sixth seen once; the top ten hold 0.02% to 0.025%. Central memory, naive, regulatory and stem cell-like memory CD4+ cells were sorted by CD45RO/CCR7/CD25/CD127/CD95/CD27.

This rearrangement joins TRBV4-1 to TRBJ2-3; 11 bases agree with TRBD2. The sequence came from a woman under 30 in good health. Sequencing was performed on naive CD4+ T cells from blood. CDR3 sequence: CASSTGLAVGDTQYF. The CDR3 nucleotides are TGCGCCAGCAGCACGGGACTAGCGGTGGGAGATACGCAGTATTTT.